This TCR beta chain was sequenced in a study of post-analysis software for immune sequencing data. Study outcomes and limitations: TRBV5-6, TRBV5-1 and TRBV20-1 were among five TRBV segments more frequent in patients than controls. Versus controls, multiple sclerosis patients showed significantly lower diversity (normalized Chao1). Samples prepared in the same batch strongly co-clustered by F measure.

This CDR3 has 17 residues. CDR1 and CDR2 from the germline V gene are MNHEY and SVGEGT. The ends were cut back, 0 bases at V and 2 bases at J, with 15 bases in the middle. Details on this clonotype: Its antigen is not identified.

Every TCR beta cDNA library bore unique molecular identifiers. TCRdb fed the PCR reads into MiXCR, producing one record per CDR3 protein. This table holds some 800,000 distinct CDR3 sequences, around 42% found once. This clonotype originated in a girl aged 5-17 years with multiple sclerosis. V and J are TRBV6-2 or TRBV6-3 and TRBJ2-3; D is undetermined. Source material: blood. This chain's CDR3 is CASSYSGRLTPTDTQYF. The CDR3 bases are TGTGCCAGCAGTTACTCCGGCCGCCTAACCCCCACAGATACGCAGTATTTT.